One sample yielded the 20 T cell receptor beta chains listed below, sequenced in a study of cytomegalovirus exposure and HLA in healthy donors. The PCR had 60 Vbeta and 13 Jbeta primers. Generated by immunoSEQ multiplex PCR, the TCRdb table keeps only in-frame clones and is missing some. This sample has under 200,000 clones, with roughly 13% found just once. Material: PBMCs. These receptors originate from a man in his forties or fifties in good health and CMV-seropositive.

The chain links TRBV10-3 to TRBJ1-4; D remains unclear. The V end was cut by 6 bases, the J end by 8 bases, with 7 bases between. This CDR3 is built from 11 residues. The V gene's germline CDR1 is ENHRY and CDR2 SYGVKD. CDR3 region: CAIRHGEKLFF. The CDR3 region has the DNA TGTGCCATCAGACACGGGGAAAAACTGTTTTTT.

Comments on this clone: The sample has other DNA sequences that encode this CDR3 too. The CDR3 loop is CASSLSGARETQYF. The CDR3 DNA is TGTGCCAGCAGCTTATCAGGGGCCCGGGAGACCCAGTACTTC. The chain carries TRBV7-2 and TRBJ2-5, with D maybe TRBD1 (6 bases). V shed 2 bases and J shed 5 bases, with 12 bases lying between them. The CDR3 contains 14 residues. The germline V gene encodes CDR1 SGHTA and CDR2 FQGNSA.

This chain links TRBV4-3 with TRBJ2-1; TRBD1 matches 8 bases. V shed 3 bases and J 13 bases; nucleotides not matched to a gene: 8. The germline CDR1 and CDR2 sequences are LGHNA and YSLEER. This CDR3 comprises 13 residues. The CDR3 nucleotides read TGCGCCAGCAGCCAGGCAAAGGACAGGGCTCAGTTCTTC. Residues: CASSQAKDRAQFF.

The rearrangement links TRBV5-1 to TRBJ2-1; 14 nucleotides match TRBD2. The CDR3 contains 14 residues. V lost 3 bases and J lost 7; bases outside the gene matches: 0. Germline CDR1 reads SGHRS; CDR2 reads YFSETQ. The CDR3 sequence is CASSWTSGGNEQFF. CDR3 coding DNA: TGCGCCAGCAGCTGGACTAGCGGGGGGAATGAGCAGTTCTTC.

In this sample, this clone turned up a few times. The chain uses TRBV2 and TRBJ1-2; 7 bases are a match to TRBD1. Germline trimming cut 6 bases from V and 3 bases from J; bases unmatched to any gene: 7. This CDR3 has 14 amino acids. CDR1 is SNHLY and CDR2 is FYNNEI in the germline V gene. CDR3 loop: CASSLQGRDYGYTF. In nucleotides, the CDR3 is TGTGCCAGCAGCTTACAGGGGCGGGACTATGGCTACACCTTC.

This clone appeared a few times. This specimen includes other DNA sequences encoding the same CDR3. CDR3 residues: CASSLKDRGEAFF. The CDR3 DNA follows: TGTGCCAGCAGCTTAAAGGATAGGGGGGAAGCTTTCTTT. The rearrangement uses TRBV7-2 and TRBJ1-1; D might be TRBD1 (6 bases). The CDR3 length is 13 residues. The V and J ends lost 2 bases and 8 bases respectively, with 12 bases between them. Germline loops: CDR1 SGHTA, CDR2 FQGNSA.

The chain combines TRBV28 with TRBJ1-2, with D possibly being TRBD1 (5 bases). Germline loops: CDR1 MDHEN, CDR2 SYDVKM. The CDR3 consists of 14 residues. Trimming cost V 6 bases and J 2 bases, with 13 bases left between them. The CDR3 DNA is TGTGCCAGCAGGTGGGGCAAGGCAAACTATGGCTACACCTTC. Translated, it gives CASRWGKANYGYTF.

This clone occurred a few times. The sample holds other DNA sequences that translate to the same CDR3. CDR3 residues: CASSQDGQGGTEAFF. The CDR3 DNA reads as TGTGCCAGCAGCCAAGATGGCCAGGGGGGCACTGAAGCTTTCTTT. The gene calls are TRBV4-2 and TRBJ1-1; 7 bases match TRBD1. V shed 0 bases, J shed 4 bases, and the junction held 5 bases outside the gene matches. CDR3 length equals 15 residues. The germline V gene encodes CDR1 LGHNA and CDR2 YNFKEQ.

This clone was seen only a few times. The chain's CDR3 is CASSLGTGVEAFF. Written as DNA, the CDR3 is TGTGCCAGCAGCTTAGGGACAGGGGTCGAAGCTTTCTTT. The V call is TRBV7-2, the J call TRBJ1-1, with 9 bases lining up with TRBD1. J was trimmed by 8 bases and V by 1 base; bases with no gene match: 2. The length of the CDR3 is 13 residues. Looked up from germline, CDR1 is SGHTA and CDR2 is FQGNSA.

This clone turned up a few times. The chain links TRBV7-9 to TRBJ2-3; unclear D gene. V dropped 5 bases and J dropped 3 bases, with 3 bases sitting between them. The CDR3 sequence is 11 residues long. The V gene's germline CDR1 is SEHNR and CDR2 FQNEAQ (reference sequence). CDR3 sequence: CASSITDTQYF. In nucleotides, the CDR3 is TGTGCCAGCAGCATAACAGATACGCAGTATTTT.

The chain uses TRBV6-5 and TRBJ2-7; 10 nucleotides match TRBD1. The V and J ends lost 8 bases and 2 bases, in that order; junction bases with no gene match: 6. The CDR3 has 14 amino acids. Germline-derived CDR1 and CDR2 are MNHEY and SVGAGI. Written as DNA, the CDR3 is TGTGCCAGCGCCCTGGGACAGGGGCCCTACGAGCAGTACTTC. Its translation: CASALGQGPYEQYF.

This clone was seen more than once but under ten times. The chain uses TRBV7-8 and TRBJ1-6; no firm D call. The CDR3 is made up of 16 amino acids. Germline CDR1 and CDR2: SGHVS and FQNEAQ. Trimming stripped 0 bases from V and 5 bases from J, with 11 bases between. The CDR3 nucleotides read TGTGCCAGCAGCTTAGCCCCGGAGAAGAATAATTCACCCCTCCACTTT. It specifies CASSLAPEKNNSPLHF. Drawing the rest from reference TRBV7-8 and TRBJ1-6, the complete variable domain is GAGVSQSPRYKVAKRGQDVALRCDPISGHVSLFWYQQALGQGPEFLTYFQNEAQLDKSGLPSDRFFAERPEGSVSTLKIQRTQQEDSAVYLCASSLAPEKNNSPLHFGNGTRLTVT.

This clone has only a few counts. The chain uses TRBV7-2 and TRBJ2-5; D possibly corresponds to TRBD2 (5 bases). The CDR3 consists of 12 residues. Looked up from germline, CDR1 is SGHTA and CDR2 is FQGNSA. V was cut by 5 bases and J by 6 bases, with 10 bases left in between. The CDR3, as DNA: TGTGCCAGCAGCCTGACTACGAAGACCCAGTACTTC. This codes for CASSLTTKTQYF.

This clone has only a few counts. The chain recombines TRBV5-1 with TRBJ2-3, with 9 bases that match TRBD2. V trimming: 2 bases; J trimming: 3 bases; junction bases outside the gene matches: 4. Per germline, CDR1 SGHRS and CDR2 YFSETQ. The CDR3 consists of 15 residues. CDR3 region: CASSLAGGVTDTQYF. The CDR3 coding sequence is TGCGCCAGCAGCTTAGCGGGGGGAGTAACAGATACGCAGTATTTT.

In this sample, this clone turned up a few times. The DNA for the CDR3 is TGCGCCAGCAGCTTGAGGGGGAGGGGCGAAAAACTGTTTTTT. Translated, it gives CASSLRGRGEKLFF. V is TRBV5-1 and J is TRBJ1-4; D might be TRBD1 (6 bases). Germline CDR1 is SGHRS and CDR2 is YFSETQ. This CDR3 contains 14 residues. The V and J ends lost 1 base and 8 bases respectively, with 12 bases between them.

This clone came up a few times. The CDR3 DNA reads TGTGCCAGCTCACCCGACACGGCAGATACGCAGTATTTT. Protein: CASSPDTADTQYF. The V call is TRBV18, the J call TRBJ2-3; D gene unclear. V was shortened by 3 bases and J by 4 bases, with 8 bases between the two germline ends. CDR3 length: 13 residues. Germline lookup yields CDR1 KGHSH and CDR2 LQKENI.

The V and J genes are TRBV5-1 and TRBJ2-5; D may be TRBD2 (6 bases). The CDR3 loop spans 16 amino acids. Germline CDR1 SGHRS, CDR2 YFSETQ. V shed 0 bases and J shed 5 bases, with 17 bases lying between them. The CDR3 reads CASSLVPPGETETQYF. CDR3 bases: TGCGCCAGCAGCTTGGTTCCGCCGGGGGAAACTGAGACCCAGTACTTC.

This clone was observed a handful of times. V is TRBV19 and J is TRBJ2-7; 7 positions agree with TRBD1. J lost 5 bases, V lost 8 bases, and 21 bases had no gene match. CDR3 length: 17 amino acids. Germline V CDR1 and CDR2: LNHDA, SQIVND (reference sequence). The CDR3 DNA sequence: TGTGCCAGTCGACCCCTTACCCAGAGGGGGCGAAGCCACGAGCAGTACGTC. Its protein product is CASRPLTQRGRSHEQYV.

This sequence joins TRBV7-2 and TRBJ2-7; possible D gene TRBD2, 7 bases. Germline assignment: CDR1 SGHTA and CDR2 FQGNSA. V lost 0 bases to trimming and J lost 7 bases, with 13 bases between them. The CDR3 is 14 residues long. The CDR3 nucleotides read TGTGCCAGCAGCTTAGCGGGGGGGCGGCATGAGCAGTACTTC. Its translation: CASSLAGGRHEQYF.

V and J are TRBV6-5 and TRBJ1-6, with 11 bases aligning to TRBD1. The CDR3 sequence is 15 residues long. Trimming removed 6 bases from V and 7 bases from J; junction bases left unmatched: 5. Germline V gene lookup returns CDR1 MNHEY and CDR2 SVGAGI. This CDR3 is CASRWDRGANSPLHF. The CDR3 DNA is TGTGCCAGCAGATGGGACAGGGGGGCGAATTCACCCCTCCACTTT.